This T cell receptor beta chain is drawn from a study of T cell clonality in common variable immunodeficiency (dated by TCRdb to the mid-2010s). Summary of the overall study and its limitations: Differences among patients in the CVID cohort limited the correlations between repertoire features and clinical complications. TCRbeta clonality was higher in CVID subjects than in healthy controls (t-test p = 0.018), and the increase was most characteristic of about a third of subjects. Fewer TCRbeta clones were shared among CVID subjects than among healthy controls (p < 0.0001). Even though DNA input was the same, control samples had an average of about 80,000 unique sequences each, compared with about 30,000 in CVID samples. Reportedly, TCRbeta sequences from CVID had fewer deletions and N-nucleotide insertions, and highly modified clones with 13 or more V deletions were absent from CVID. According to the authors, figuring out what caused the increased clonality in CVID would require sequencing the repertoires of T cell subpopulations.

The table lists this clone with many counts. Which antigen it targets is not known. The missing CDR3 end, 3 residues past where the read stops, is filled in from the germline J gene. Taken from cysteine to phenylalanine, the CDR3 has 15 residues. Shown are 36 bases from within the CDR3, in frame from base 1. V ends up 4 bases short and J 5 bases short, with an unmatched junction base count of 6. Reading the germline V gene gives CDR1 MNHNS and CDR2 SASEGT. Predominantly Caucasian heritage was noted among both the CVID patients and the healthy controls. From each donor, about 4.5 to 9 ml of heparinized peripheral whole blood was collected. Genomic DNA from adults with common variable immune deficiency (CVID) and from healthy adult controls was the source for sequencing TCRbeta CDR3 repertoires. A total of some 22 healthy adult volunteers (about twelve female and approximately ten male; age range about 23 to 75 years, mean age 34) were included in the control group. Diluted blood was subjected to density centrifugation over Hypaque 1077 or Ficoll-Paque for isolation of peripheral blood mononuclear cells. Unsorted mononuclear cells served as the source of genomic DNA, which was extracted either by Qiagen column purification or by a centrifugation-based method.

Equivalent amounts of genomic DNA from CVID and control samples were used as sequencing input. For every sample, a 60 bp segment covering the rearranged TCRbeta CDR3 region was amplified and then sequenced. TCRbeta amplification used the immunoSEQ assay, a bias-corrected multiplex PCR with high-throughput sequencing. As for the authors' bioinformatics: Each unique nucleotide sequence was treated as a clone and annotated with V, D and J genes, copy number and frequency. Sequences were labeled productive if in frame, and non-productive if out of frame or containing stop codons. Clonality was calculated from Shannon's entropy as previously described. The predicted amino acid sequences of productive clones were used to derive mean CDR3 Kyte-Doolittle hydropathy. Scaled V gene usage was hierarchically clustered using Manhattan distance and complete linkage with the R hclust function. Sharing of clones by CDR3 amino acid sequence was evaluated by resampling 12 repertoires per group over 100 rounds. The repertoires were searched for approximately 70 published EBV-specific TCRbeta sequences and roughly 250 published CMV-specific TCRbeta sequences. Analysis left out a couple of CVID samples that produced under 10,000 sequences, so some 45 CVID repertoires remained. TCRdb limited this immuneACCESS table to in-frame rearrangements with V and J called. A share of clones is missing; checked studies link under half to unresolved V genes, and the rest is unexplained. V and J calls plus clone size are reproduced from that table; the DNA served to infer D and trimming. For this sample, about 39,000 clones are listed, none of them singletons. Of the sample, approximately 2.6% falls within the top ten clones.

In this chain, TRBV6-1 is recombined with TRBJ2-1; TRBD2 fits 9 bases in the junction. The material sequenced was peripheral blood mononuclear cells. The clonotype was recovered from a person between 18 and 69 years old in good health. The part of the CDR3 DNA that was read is TGTGCCAGCAGTGGGGAGACTAGCGGTGACAATGAG. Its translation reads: CASSGETSGDNE. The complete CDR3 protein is CASSGETSGDNEQFF.